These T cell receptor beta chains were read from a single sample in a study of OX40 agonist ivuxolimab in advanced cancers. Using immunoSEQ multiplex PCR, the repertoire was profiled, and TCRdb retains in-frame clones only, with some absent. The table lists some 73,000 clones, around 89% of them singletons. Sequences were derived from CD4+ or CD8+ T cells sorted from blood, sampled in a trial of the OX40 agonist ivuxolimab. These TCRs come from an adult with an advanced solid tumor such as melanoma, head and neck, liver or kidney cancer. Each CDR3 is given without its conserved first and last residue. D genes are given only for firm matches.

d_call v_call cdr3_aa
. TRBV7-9 ASSFDEGNTEAF
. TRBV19 ASSTLGTSGETQY
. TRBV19 AEGERPWGPYNEQF
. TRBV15 ATSREDTQPQH
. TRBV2 ASRSAVLSGANVLT
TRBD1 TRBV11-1 ASCSARGLYTGELF
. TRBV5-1 ASSLVRRSSTDTQY
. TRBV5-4 ASSGRLGGGNYGYT
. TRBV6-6 ASSYSAGKGEAF
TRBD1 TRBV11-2 ASSFSRDRAQY
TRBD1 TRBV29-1 SVEEQGVGGTQY
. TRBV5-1 ASSLGPHREEGYT
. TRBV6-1 ATPRVEGGEQF
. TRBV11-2 ASSLLSGPTYEQY
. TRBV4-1 ASSQEGTTYEQY
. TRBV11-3 ASSLDPNTGELF
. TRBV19 ATKDVWGNTIY
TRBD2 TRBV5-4 ASSQAGGRTGELF
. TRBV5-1 ASSSTLGYEQY
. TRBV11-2 ASSLVGGLNEQF
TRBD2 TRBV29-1 SVKREGIYNEQF
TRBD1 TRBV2 ASSAMTGAGQY
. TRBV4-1 ASSQVLRGSGNTIY
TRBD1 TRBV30 AWRQGGGNTIY
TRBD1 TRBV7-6 ASSTGGRDQETQY
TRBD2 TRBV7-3 ASSRGSSGEDFTQY
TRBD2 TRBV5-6 ASSSSLAGGRTDTQY
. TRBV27 ASSPPDLRYSEQF
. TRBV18 ASSPRPNEKLF
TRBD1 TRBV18 ASSQTGTGASYEQY
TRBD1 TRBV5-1 ASSSDRGNSGANVLT
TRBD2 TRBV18 ASSPGTGLAYNEQF
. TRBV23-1 ASSQHKDSGNIQY
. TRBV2 ASSEVLQPQPQH
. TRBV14 ASRLTGRPEAF
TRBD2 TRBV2 ASSVGLADYNEQF
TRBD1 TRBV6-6 ASSYPGGTEAF
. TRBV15 ATSRLYNEQF
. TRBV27 ASSSREGLSSPLH
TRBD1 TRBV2 ASRADRGPETQY
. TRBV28 ASSLLTGELF
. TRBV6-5 ASSYKNEQY
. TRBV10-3 AISPRDKGRNEQF
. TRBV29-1 SVDGSYGYT
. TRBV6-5 ASSRGFWGNEQF
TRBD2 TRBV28 ASSLLADRSYEQY
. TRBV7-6 ASSRSLTDTQY
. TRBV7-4 ASTPIGWRVLLAKNIQY
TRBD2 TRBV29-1 SSAGTSGVNNEQF
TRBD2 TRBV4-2 ASSQGRTSANSYEQY
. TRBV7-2 ASSRTRNEQF
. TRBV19 ASSIDLKNTEAF
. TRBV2 ASSVGASGELF
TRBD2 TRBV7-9 ASSLAGGDEQY
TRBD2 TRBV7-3 ASSSWGREGQETQY
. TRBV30 AWRRTNTGELF
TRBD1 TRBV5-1 ASSLGLDRGQYEQY